This T cell receptor beta chain was identified in a study of T cell responses to AZD1222 COVID-19 vaccine. Repertoires were generated with immunoSEQ multiplex PCR, while TCRdb's copy carries only in-frame clones and drops some. Of 90,000 to 95,000 clones listed, 86% are singletons. The CDR3 is made up of 14 amino acids. V lost 1 base and J lost 4, with 10 bases in between. Germline CDR1 reads SGHDN; CDR2 reads FVKESK. The rearrangement joins TRBV14 to TRBJ1-2; D unclear. Here the sequenced sample was peripheral blood, taken on day 0 of AZD1222 vaccination. The receptor was derived from an adult in good health. CDR3 DNA sequence: TGTGCCAGCAGCCAAGGCTCCGGGTTCTATGGCTACACCTTC. Its translation is CASSQGSGFYGYTF.